This T cell receptor beta chain was captured in a study of blood T cell repertoires in COVID-19. About the research overall: Acute and convalescent COVID-19 samples came from the United States, Italy and Spain. T cells, B-cell-depleted T cells, or PBMCs provided the cDNA or gDNA that served as material.

The length of the CDR3 is 16 residues. CDR1 and CDR2 from the germline V gene are LGHNA and YNFKEQ. V was cut by 0 bases and J by 7 bases, with 15 bases left in between. In its sample, this clone was seen a few times. Some clones are missing from TCRdb's copy, which holds only in-frame ones; the method was immunoSEQ multiplex PCR. The sample yields 70,000 to 90,000 clones, 65% to 90% seen once. In Seattle, patients joined the study during active infection and were tracked longitudinally. The TCR comes from a man aged 45-65 years with COVID-19, enrolled during active disease. Source material: peripheral blood. The chain couples TRBV4-2 to TRBJ1-4; D perhaps matches TRBD1 (5 bases). The chain's CDR3 is CASSQDGSGRAEKLFF. Written as DNA, the CDR3 is TGTGCCAGCAGCCAAGATGGTTCAGGGAGGGCTGAAAAACTGTTTTTT.